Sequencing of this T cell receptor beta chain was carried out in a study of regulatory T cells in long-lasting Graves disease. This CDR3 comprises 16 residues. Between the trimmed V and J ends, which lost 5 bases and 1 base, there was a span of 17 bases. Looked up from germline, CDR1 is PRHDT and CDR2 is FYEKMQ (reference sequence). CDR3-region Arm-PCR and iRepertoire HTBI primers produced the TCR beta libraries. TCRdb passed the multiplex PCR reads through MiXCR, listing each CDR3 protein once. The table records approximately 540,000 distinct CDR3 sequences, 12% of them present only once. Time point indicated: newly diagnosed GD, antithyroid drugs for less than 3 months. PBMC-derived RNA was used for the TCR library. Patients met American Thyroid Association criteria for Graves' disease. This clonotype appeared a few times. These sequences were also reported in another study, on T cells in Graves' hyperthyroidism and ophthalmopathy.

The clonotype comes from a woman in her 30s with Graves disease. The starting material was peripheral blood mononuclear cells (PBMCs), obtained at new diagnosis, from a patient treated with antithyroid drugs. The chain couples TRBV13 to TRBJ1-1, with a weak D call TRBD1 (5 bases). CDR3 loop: CASSPPRGGTNTEAFF. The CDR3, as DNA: TGTGCCAGCAGCCCCCCCCGGGGGGGAACGAACACTGAAGCTTTCTTT.